This T cell receptor beta chain was recorded in a study of blood T cell repertoires in COVID-19. Germline values: CDR1 ENHRY, CDR2 SYGVKD. The germline V and J ends were trimmed by 8 bases and 7 bases, with 21 bases remaining between them. This CDR3 is built from 14 residues. Individuals aged roughly 18 to 100 years were recruited from 24 US areas. Donors in Cohort 3 counted as recovered after two negative PCRs, clearance, or symptom resolution. Original data processing: Scientists estimated how many nucleated cells there were by amplifying reference gene primers. Sequencing used immunoSEQ multiplex PCR; TCRdb keeps in-frame clones, though not all of them. The V and J calls and clone size were taken over from that table, and D and trimming were inferred from the DNA. The data contain about 180,000 clones, 70% to 80% of them singletons.

The TCR originated in a woman aged 45-65 years who had recovered from COVID-19. The chain joins TRBV10-3 to TRBJ2-7; weak D call: TRBD2 (6 bases). Sequencing was carried out using PBMCs or T cells enriched from blood (not recorded which). CDR3 protein: CAIGSGEYSKEQYF. As DNA, the CDR3 is TGTGCCATCGGCTCGGGGGAGTACTCTAAGGAGCAGTACTTC.